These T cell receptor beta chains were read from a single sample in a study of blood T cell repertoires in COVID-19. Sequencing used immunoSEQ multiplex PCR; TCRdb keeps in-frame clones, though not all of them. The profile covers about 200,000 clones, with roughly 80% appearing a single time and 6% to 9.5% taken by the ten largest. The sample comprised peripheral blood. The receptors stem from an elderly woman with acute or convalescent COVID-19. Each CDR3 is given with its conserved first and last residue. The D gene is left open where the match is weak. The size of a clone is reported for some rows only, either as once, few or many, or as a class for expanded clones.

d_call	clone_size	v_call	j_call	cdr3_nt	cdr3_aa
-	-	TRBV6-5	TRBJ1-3	TGTGCCAGCAGTTACGGCGCGGGGAACTCTGGAAACACCATATATTTT	CASSYGAGNSGNTIYF
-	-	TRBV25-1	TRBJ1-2	TGTGCCAGCAGTGAATCAGGGGACTATGGCTACACCTTC	CASSESGDYGYTF
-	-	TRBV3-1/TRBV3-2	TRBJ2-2	TGTGCCAGCAGCCAAGTCATCGGGGAGCTGTTTTTT	CASSQVIGELFF
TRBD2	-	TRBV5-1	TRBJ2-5	TGCGCCAGCAGCTTGGCCATTCGAAGCGGGAGACAAGAGACCCAGTACTTC	CASSLAIRSGRQETQYF
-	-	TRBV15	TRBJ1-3	TGTGCCACCAGCAGAGATCAGTATACAGTAGGAAACACCATATATTTT	CATSRDQYTVGNTIYF
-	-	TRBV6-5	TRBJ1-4	TGTGCCAGCAGTATCACAAATGAAAAACTGTTTTTT	CASSITNEKLFF
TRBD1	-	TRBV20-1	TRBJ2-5	TGCAGTGCTAGTTCCCGGACAGGGTTGGAGACCCAGTACTTC	CSASSRTGLETQYF
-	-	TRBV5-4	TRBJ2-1	TGTGCCAGCAGCTTGGATGGGCTGGTAAGCTCCTACAATGAGCAGTTCTTC	CASSLDGLVSSYNEQFF
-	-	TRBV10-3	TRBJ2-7	TGTGCCATCAGTGAAAGGGGATCCTACGAGCAGTACTTC	CAISERGSYEQYF
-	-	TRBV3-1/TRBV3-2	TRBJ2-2	TGTGCCAGCAGCCCGGGTTACCTCACCGGGGAGCTGTTTTTT	CASSPGYLTGELFF
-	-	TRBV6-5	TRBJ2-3	TGTGCCAGCAGCGACTTCCCAAAAGATACGCAGTATTTT	CASSDFPKDTQYF
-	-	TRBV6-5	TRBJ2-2	TGTGCCAGCAGTTACGGCCGGGGTACCGGGGAGCTGTTTTTT	CASSYGRGTGELFF
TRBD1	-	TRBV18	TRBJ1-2	TGTGCCAGCTCACCGGCTGGGACAGGGGGCGCAAACTATGGCTACACCTTC	CASSPAGTGGANYGYTF
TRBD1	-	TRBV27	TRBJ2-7	TGTGCCAGCAGCTTTGCTTCCCCGGGACAGGGTTACGAGCAGTACTTC	CASSFASPGQGYEQYF
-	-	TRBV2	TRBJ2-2	TGTGCCAGCAGTGCACTAGCTGCGAACACCGGGGAGCTGTTTTTT	CASSALAANTGELFF
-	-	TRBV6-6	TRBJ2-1	TGTGCCAGCAGTTTAAAATTGAGGACTACGGAGTTCTTC	CASSLKLRTTEFF
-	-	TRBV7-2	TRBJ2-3	TGTGCCAGCAGCCGCGGACTCGACACAGATACGCAGTATTTT	CASSRGLDTDTQYF
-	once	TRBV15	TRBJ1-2	TGTGCCACCAGCAGCACTCAGGCAGGCGGCTACACCTTC	CATSSTQAGGYTF
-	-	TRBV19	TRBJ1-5	TGTGCCAGTAGTATAGTAGAAGGGCCGGGGCAGCCCCAGCATTTT	CASSIVEGPGQPQHF
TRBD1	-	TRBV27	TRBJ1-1	TGTGCCAGCAGTTTAAGCCGGACAGGGGGAAACACTGAAGCTTTCTTT	CASSLSRTGGNTEAFF
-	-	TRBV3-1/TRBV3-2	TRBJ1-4	TGTGCCAGCAGCCAAGGGCAGATCAATGAAAAACTGTTTTTT	CASSQGQINEKLFF
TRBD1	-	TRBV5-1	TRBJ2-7	TGCGCCAGCAGCGCGGACAGGGGAAGTCGTGACGAGCAGTACTTC	CASSADRGSRDEQYF
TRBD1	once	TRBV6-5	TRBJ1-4	TGTGCCAGCAGACCCGGGACAGCTAATGAAAAACTGTTTTTT	CASRPGTANEKLFF
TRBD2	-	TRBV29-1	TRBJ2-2	TGCAGCGTCGCCACTAGCGCGAACACCGGGGAGCTGTTTTTT	CSVATSANTGELFF
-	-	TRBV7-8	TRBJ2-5	TGTGCCAGCAGCTTAGCCCGGGTCCAAGAGACCCAGTACTTC	CASSLARVQETQYF
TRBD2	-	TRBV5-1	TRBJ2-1	TGCGCCAGCAGCTCAGCTCCGGGGGGGAGAGATGAGCAGTTCTTC	CASSSAPGGRDEQFF
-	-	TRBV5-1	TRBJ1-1	TGCGCCAGCAGTTCTCAGGGGGAAGCTTTCTTT	CASSSQGEAFF
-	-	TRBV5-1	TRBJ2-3	TGCGCCAGCAGCTTAGTGCCTAGCGGCACAGATACGCAGTATTTT	CASSLVPSGTDTQYF
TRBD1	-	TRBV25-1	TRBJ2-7	TGTGCCAGCAGTGCTCGGGACAGGGAAGGCGAGCAGTACTTC	CASSARDREGEQYF
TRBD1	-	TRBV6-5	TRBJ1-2	TGTGCCAGCAGGAATCCGGGACAGGGAGGCTACACCTTC	CASRNPGQGGYTF
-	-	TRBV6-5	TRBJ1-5	TGTGCCAGCGGACAGACGGAAAATCAGCCCCAGCATTTT	CASGQTENQPQHF
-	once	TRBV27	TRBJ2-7	TGTGCCAGCAGTTTTGGGACACCCTACGAGCAGTACTTC	CASSFGTPYEQYF
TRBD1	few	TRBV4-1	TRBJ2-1	TGCGCCAGCAGCGTAACCGGGACAGGTCCTAGCAATGAGCAGTTCTTC	CASSVTGTGPSNEQFF
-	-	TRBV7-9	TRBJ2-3	TGTGCCAGCAGCAACCGGGACATAAGCACAGATACGCAGTATTTT	CASSNRDISTDTQYF
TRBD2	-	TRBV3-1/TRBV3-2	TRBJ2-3	TGTGCCAGCAGCCAACAATCTAGCGGGGGGCAGTATTTT	CASSQQSSGGQYF
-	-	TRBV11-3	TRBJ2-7	TGTGCCAGCAGCCCAGGAGACAGTTCCTACGAGCAGTACTTC	CASSPGDSSYEQYF
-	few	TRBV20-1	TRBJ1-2	TGCAGTGCTAACATCTATGGCTACACCTTC	CSANIYGYTF